This entry features one T cell receptor (beta chain) sequence. No antigen is known for it. A library of TCRbeta sequences, prepared with unique molecular identifiers, was generated. TCRdb passed the PCR reads through MiXCR, listing each CDR3 protein once. The table lists roughly 100,000 distinct CDR3 sequences, about 5.6% of them singletons. This sample was included in a study of T-cell reconstitution after alpha-beta-depleted transplantation in children. Study conclusions and caveats: TCRbeta diversity was high at day 60 in some patients (a result of surviving recipient T cells and thymic progenitors).

The germline V gene encodes CDR1 MDHEN and CDR2 SYDVKM. V lost 11 bases and J lost 0, with 20 bases in between. The CDR3 runs 16 residues. The TCR comes from a female patient aged 2-15 years who had a stem cell transplant for Fanconi anemia, so the T cells may come from the graft donor. Specimen: PBMCs, mostly from graft donor cells, collected 60 days after TCRalphabeta/CD19-depleted stem cell transplant. The chain recombines TRBV28 with TRBJ1-3; D ambiguous. The CDR3 DNA reads TGTGCCGCCCTTTCGGGTCCCACTTTCTCTGGAAACACCATATATTTT. Amino acid sequence: CAALSGPTFSGNTIYF.